This TCR beta chain was sequenced in a study of Ad26.COV2.S vaccination and SARS-CoV-2 variants. The wider study: Ad26.COV2.S given intramuscularly, once or twice 56 days apart.

This clone was seen a single time. The antigen is undetermined. Per germline, CDR1 SGHDT and CDR2 YYEEEE. The CDR3 is made up of 14 amino acids. Trimming removed 0 bases from V and 9 bases from J, with 13 bases in between. The sample's treatment: around 19 received Ad26.COV2.S at low or high dose, single or two shots; roughly five received placebo; per-sample allocation not given. Samples analyzed were those drawn on day 63 after the first vaccine or placebo injection. Produced via immunoSEQ multiplex PCR; TCRdb's table is partial and in-frame only. The sample yields 300,000 to 350,000 clones, around 89% seen once. Overall study results and limits: The TCR-based breadth and depth measures might underestimate overall T cell responses.

This sequence was found in a person aged 18-65 years who received the Ad26.COV2.S COVID-19 vaccine or a placebo. Material: peripheral blood, obtained in a trial of Ad26.COV2.S vaccine versus placebo. V and J are TRBV5-6 and TRBJ1-3; D ambiguous. The CDR3 loop reads CASSLGLTRPTIYF. The CDR3 DNA sequence: TGTGCCAGCAGCTTGGGCCTTACTCGCCCCACCATATATTTT.